This entry concerns a single T cell receptor beta chain. Its antigen is unknown. V dropped 5 bases and J dropped 5 bases, with 15 bases sitting between them. This CDR3 region has 14 residues. Building the TCR beta libraries relied on iRepertoire HTBI primers, and CDR3 regions underwent Arm-PCR. TCRdb used MiXCR to reprocess the multiplex PCR reads, holding one entry per CDR3 protein. Counted here are 500,000 to 700,000 distinct CDR3 sequences, 15% to 20% occurring once; the ten biggest clones make up 18%. These data come from a study of regulatory T cells in long-lasting Graves disease. Time point indicated: newly diagnosed GD, antithyroid drugs for less than 3 months. TCR sequences were obtained from RNA taken from PBMCs. Study-level points and caveats: Fewer public clonotypes were shared by new patients (approximately 970) than by persistent patients (2,741). TCR diversity was lower in persistent Graves' patients than in newly diagnosed ones. Repertoires from persistent disease leaned toward TRBV28, TRBJ1-2 and TRBJ2-5.

These records were also assigned to another study, of T cells in Graves' hyperthyroidism and ophthalmopathy. That investigation notes: Primed by the HTBI set, a first-round RT-PCR was run on the TCR CDR3.

The chain carries TRBV12-3 or TRBV12-4 and TRBJ1-2; D is undetermined. The sample was peripheral blood mononuclear cells (PBMCs), taken at new diagnosis, from a patient treated with antithyroid drugs. This TCR derives from a woman aged 30 to 39 with Graves disease. The CDR3 spells CASSPTGSLYGYTF. In DNA, the CDR3 is TGTGCCAGCAGTCCCACCGGGTCCTTATATGGCTACACCTTC.